A single sample is the source of the 5 T cell receptor beta chains below, sequenced in a study of technical replicates of blood from several donors. Repertoires were generated with immunoSEQ multiplex PCR, while TCRdb's copy carries only in-frame clones and drops some. In the table there are about 93,000 clones, 95% of which are singletons. The sample comprised T cells isolated from PBMCs. The receptors here all came from a human donor in good health.

The chain combines TRBV7-2 with TRBJ2-1; 7 bases are shared with TRBD2. V gave up 4 bases and J gave up 5 bases; unmatched junction bases: 8. The CDR3 covers 15 residues. CDR1 is SGHTA and CDR2 is FQGNSA in the germline V gene. The CDR3 DNA reads as TGTGCCAGCAGCTCCCTGCGGGACTATGACAATGAGCAGTTCTTC. Translation gives CASSSLRDYDNEQFF.

V is TRBV4-1 and J is TRBJ2-5; D unresolved. Germline V gives CDR1 MGHRA, CDR2 YSYEKL. Trimming stripped 1 base from V and 1 base from J, with 7 bases between. This CDR3 has 14 amino acids. The CDR3 nucleotides read TGCGCCAGCAGCCAAGTTAACAGCCAAGAGACCCAGTACTTC. Its translation: CASSQVNSQETQYF.

This clone was picked up one time. The genes are TRBV10-2 and TRBJ1-2; 8 nucleotides match TRBD1. In germline, CDR1 is WSHSY, CDR2 SAAADI. V dropped 6 bases and J dropped 8; count of bases not matched to a gene: 8. This CDR3 comprises 13 residues. The CDR3, as DNA: TGCGCCAGCAGCCCCGACAGGGGCTCCGGCTACACCTTC. Translated: CASSPDRGSGYTF.

This chain uses TRBV30 with TRBJ2-7, with D unclear. Between the trimmed V and J ends, which lost 3 bases and 1 base, there was a span of 10 bases. The CDR3 contains 13 residues. Per the germline V gene, CDR1 is GTSNPN and CDR2 is SVGIG (reference sequence). The CDR3 region has the DNA TGTGCCTGGAGGATCCAAGAGTCCTACGAGCAGTACTTC. It specifies CAWRIQESYEQYF.

The rearrangement joins TRBV15 to TRBJ2-3; the match to TRBD2 covers 7 bases. The V segment lost 1 base and the J segment 6 bases; nucleotides outside the gene matches: 13. CDR1 is LNHNV, CDR2 YYDKDF, per germline (reference sequence). The CDR3 runs 17 residues. CDR3 loop: CATSRVPLEAGWDTQYF. The DNA of the CDR3 is TGTGCCACCAGCAGAGTGCCTCTCGAAGCGGGATGGGATACGCAGTATTTT.